Shown below are 9 T cell receptor beta chains from a single sample sequenced in a study of T cells in Graves' hyperthyroidism and ophthalmopathy. TCR beta CDR3 regions were amplified from RNA transcripts. First-round RT-PCR of the TCR CDR3 relied on the HTBI primer set. TCRdb independently ran MiXCR on the multiplex PCR reads; one entry per CDR3 protein. The sample has approximately 560,000 distinct CDR3 sequences, about 43% seen once. The sample consisted of peripheral blood or thyroid tissue (not recorded which). The receptors here all came from a woman younger than 35 with Graves' hyperthyroidism.

This clonotype has a count of ten or more. The chain combines TRBV7-8 with TRBJ1-1; D is unresolved. The germline gives CDR1 SGHVS, CDR2 FQNEAQ. V lost 6 bases and J lost 11, with 16 bases in between. The CDR3 totals 12 residues. CDR3 DNA: TGTGCCAGCAGTCCGCCGATCCTCAGGGCTTTCTTT. Translated, it gives CASSPPILRAFF.

The chain joins TRBV5-1 to TRBJ2-5; D is undetermined. This CDR3 spans 13 amino acids. CDR1 is SGHRS and CDR2 is YFSETQ in the germline V gene. The V end lost 7 bases, the J end lost 5 bases, and 15 bases lay between the germline ends. The CDR3 DNA reads as TGCGCCAGCCGAAGGGTTGTCGGGGAGACCCAGTACTTC. It yields the protein CASRRVVGETQYF.

Note on this clonotype: This is likely a read error, given that the CDR3 carries no conserved phenylalanine or tryptophan at its end. The chain has TRBV7-8 and TRBJ1-2; maybe TRBD1 (5 bases). Germline values: CDR1 SGHVS, CDR2 FQNEAQ. There are 14 residues in the CDR3. The CDR3 DNA is TGCGCCAGCAGCCAACGGCAGGGTAACTATGGCTACACCCTC. It codes for CASSQRQGNYGYTL.

The rearrangement joins TRBV5-1 to TRBJ2-2; D is ambiguous. The CDR3 is 15 amino acids. The V and J ends lost 3 bases and 0 bases respectively, with 9 bases between them. CDR1 is SGHRS and CDR2 is YFSETQ in the germline V gene. This chain's CDR3 is CASSSRTTNTGELFF. CDR3 DNA: TGCGCCAGCAGCTCGAGAACTACGAACACCGGGGAGCTGTTTTTT.

This sequence joins TRBV20-1 and TRBJ2-5; weak D call: TRBD2 (6 bases). V gave up 3 bases and J gave up 5 bases, with 16 bases separating them. CDR1 and CDR2 from the germline V gene are DFQATT and SNEGSKA (reference sequence). CDR3 length: 14 amino acids. CDR3 sequence reads: CSAREGGEWETQYF. CDR3 nucleotide sequence: TGCAGTGCTAGGGAGGGAGGCGAGTGGGAGACCCAGTACTTC.

This clonotype was seen just once. The chain recombines TRBV10-3 with TRBJ1-5, with 9 bases identical to TRBD1. The trim removed 4 bases at V and 3 bases at J, leaving 7 bases unmatched. CDR3 length equals 16 residues. CDR1 is ENHRY, CDR2 SYGVKD, per germline. The CDR3 loop is CAISVTGTGSNQPQHF. The CDR3 region has the DNA TGTGCCATCAGTGTTACCGGGACAGGGTCCAATCAGCCCCAGCATTTT.

On this clonotype itself: One junction end disagrees with the germline gene, perhaps due to a read error. The rearrangement joins TRBV9 to TRBJ2-6; D tentatively reads TRBD1 or TRBD2 (5 bases each). The CDR3 is 15 residues long. Germline CDR1 is SGDLS and CDR2 is YYNGEE. This CDR3 reads CASSVGGTGADVLTF. In DNA form, the CDR3 reads TGTGCCAGCAGCGTAGGGGGAACCGGGGCCGACGTCCTGACTTTC.

Of note for this clonotype: A much larger clone lies one base from this, so it may be a read error. This chain joins TRBV5-4 and TRBJ2-6; D is ambiguous. Trimming took 4 bases from V and 0 from J, leaving 5 bases between them. CDR1 SGHNT and CDR2 YYREEE come from the germline V gene (reference sequence). This CDR3 is 14 amino acids long. The CDR3 spells CASSLYSGANVLTF. Written as DNA, the CDR3 is TGTGCCAGCAGCCTTTACTCTGGGGCCAACGTCCTGACTTTC.

This clonotype was picked up many times. The gene calls are TRBV19 and TRBJ1-2; 11 bases are shared with TRBD1. CDR1 is LNHDA, CDR2 SQIVND, per germline (reference sequence). The trim removed 5 bases at V and 8 bases at J, leaving 7 bases unmatched. The CDR3 sequence is 14 residues long. CDR3 sequence: CASSVPGQGDGYTF. Here the CDR3 DNA reads TGTGCCAGTAGTGTACCGGGACAGGGGGACGGCTACACCTTC.